This TCR beta chain was retrieved from a study of CD4 and CD8 cells across lung adenocarcinoma regions. The patients had localized lung adenocarcinoma, a non-small cell subtype. TCRdb reanalysed the PCR reads using MiXCR and keeps one entry per CDR3 protein. Among about 11,000 distinct CDR3 sequences listed, 59% were seen once. The clonotype was recovered from a male donor with lung adenocarcinoma. The CD4 and CD8 labels of this study may be unreliable. The sequenced material came from CD8+ T cells from the margin of a lung tumor.

The CDR3 DNA reads as TGTGCCAGCAGTGAAAGGGCCTCCGGGACAGGGAGCTCCTACGAGCAGTACTTC. It translates to CASSERASGTGSSYEQYF. This chain uses TRBV6-1 with TRBJ2-7, with 9 nucleotides matching TRBD1. With V trimmed by 2 bases and J by 0 bases, 11 bases remained unmatched. The CDR3 loop spans 18 amino acids. Germline V CDR1 and CDR2: MNHNS, SASEGT.